This TCR beta chain was identified in a study of cytomegalovirus exposure and HLA in healthy donors. Study-wide points: There were three CMV-associated chains whose specificity for CMV antigens was confirmed in vitro.

The PCR was carried out with 60 Vbeta primers and 13 Jbeta primers. Clones were read by immunoSEQ multiplex PCR, and TCRdb kept only the in-frame ones, dropping some. This table holds about 190,000 clones, roughly 80% found once. CDR1 and CDR2 from the germline V gene are LGHNT and FRNRAP. The CDR3 loop spans 17 amino acids. Trimming at V came to 2 bases and at J to 7 bases, leaving 11 bases not matched to a gene. This cohort consisted of healthy bone marrow donors. Regarding this clone: Its antigen is currently unknown. Distinct nucleotide sequences in the sample also encode this CDR3.

Sequenced: PBMCs. This rearrangement joins TRBV12-5 to TRBJ1-5; 10 nucleotides agree with TRBD1. The TCR originated in a man in his forties or fifties in good health and CMV-seronegative. DNA of the CDR3: TGTGCTAGTGGTTTGACGACGGGACAGGGGTCTCACCAGCCCCAGCATTTT. Translating it yields CASGLTTGQGSHQPQHF.